Reported below is one T cell receptor beta chain. Antigen unknown. The data belong to a study of cytomegalovirus exposure and HLA in healthy donors. Study-wide findings and caveats: The CMV antigen specificity of a few CMV-associated chains was confirmed through in vitro analysis. Later analysis associated a missense DCLRE1C variant with TCR beta V- and J-gene trimming. The Asian-associated ancestry cluster reportedly had fewer N-insertions than the approximately 690-donor mean in a later analysis.

Amplification used 60 Vbeta primers and 13 Jbeta primers. Clones were read by immunoSEQ multiplex PCR, and TCRdb kept only the in-frame ones, dropping some. The sample has around 45,000 clones; roughly half are singletons. The CDR3 loop spans 12 amino acids. Germline V gene lookup returns CDR1 SNHLY and CDR2 FYNNEI. V gave up 6 bases and J gave up 4 bases, with 6 bases separating them. This TCR was sampled from a man aged 60 to 69 in good health and CMV-seronegative. The chain combines TRBV2 with TRBJ1-4; no clear D. The sequencing sample was made of PBMCs. The chain's CDR3 is CASSLNNEKLFF. CDR3 in DNA: TGTGCCAGCAGCCTAAATAATGAAAAACTGTTTTTT.